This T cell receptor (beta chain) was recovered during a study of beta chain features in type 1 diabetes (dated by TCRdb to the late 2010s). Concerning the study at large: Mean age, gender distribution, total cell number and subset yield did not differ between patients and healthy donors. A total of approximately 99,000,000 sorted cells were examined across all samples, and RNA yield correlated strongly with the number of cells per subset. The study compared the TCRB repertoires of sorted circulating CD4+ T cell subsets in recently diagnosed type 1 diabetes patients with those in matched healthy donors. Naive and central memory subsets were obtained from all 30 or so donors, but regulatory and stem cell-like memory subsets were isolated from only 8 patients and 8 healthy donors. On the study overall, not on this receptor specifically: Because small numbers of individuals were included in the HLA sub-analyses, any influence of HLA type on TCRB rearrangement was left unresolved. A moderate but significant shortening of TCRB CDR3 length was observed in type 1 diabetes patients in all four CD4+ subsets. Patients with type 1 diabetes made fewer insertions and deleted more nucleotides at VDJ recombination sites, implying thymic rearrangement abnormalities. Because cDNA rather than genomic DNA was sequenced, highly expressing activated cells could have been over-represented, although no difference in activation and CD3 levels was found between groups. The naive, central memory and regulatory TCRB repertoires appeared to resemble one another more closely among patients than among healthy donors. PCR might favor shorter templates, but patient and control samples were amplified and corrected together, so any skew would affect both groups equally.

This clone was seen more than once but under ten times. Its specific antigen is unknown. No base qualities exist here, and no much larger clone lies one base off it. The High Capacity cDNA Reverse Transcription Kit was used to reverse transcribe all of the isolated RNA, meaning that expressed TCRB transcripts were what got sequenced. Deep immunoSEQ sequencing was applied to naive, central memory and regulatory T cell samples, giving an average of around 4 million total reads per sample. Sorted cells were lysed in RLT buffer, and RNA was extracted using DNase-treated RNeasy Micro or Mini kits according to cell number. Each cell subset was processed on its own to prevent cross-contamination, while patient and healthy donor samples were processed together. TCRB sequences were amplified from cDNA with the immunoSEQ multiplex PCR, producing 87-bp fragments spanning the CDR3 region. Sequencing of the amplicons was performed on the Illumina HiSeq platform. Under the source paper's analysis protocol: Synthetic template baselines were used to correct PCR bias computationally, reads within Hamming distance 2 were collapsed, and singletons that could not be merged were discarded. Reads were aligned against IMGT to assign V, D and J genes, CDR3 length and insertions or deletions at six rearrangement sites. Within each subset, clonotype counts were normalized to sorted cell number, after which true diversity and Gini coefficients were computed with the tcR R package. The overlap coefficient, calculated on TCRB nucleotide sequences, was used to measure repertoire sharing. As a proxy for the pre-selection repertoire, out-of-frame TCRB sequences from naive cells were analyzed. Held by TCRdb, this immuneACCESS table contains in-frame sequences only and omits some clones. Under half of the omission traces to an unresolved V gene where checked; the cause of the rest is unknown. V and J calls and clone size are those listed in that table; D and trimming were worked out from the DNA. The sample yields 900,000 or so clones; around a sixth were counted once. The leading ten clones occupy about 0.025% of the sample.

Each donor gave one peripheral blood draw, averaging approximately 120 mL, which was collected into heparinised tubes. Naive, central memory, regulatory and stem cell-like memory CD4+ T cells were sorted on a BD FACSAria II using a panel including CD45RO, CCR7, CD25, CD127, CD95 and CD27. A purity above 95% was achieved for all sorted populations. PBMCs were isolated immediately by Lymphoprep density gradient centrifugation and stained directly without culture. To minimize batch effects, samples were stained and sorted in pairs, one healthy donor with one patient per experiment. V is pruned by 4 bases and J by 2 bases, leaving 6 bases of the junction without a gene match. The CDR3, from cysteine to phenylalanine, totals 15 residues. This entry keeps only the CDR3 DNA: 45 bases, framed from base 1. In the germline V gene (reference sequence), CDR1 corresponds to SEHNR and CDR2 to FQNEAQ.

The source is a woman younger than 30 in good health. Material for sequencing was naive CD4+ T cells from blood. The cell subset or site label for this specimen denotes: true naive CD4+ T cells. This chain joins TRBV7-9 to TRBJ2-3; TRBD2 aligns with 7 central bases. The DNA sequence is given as TGTGCCAGCAGCTCACGGCGGGAGTTCACAGATACGCAGTATTTT. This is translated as CASSSRREFTDTQYF. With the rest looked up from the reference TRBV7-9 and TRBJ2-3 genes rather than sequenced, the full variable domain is DTGVSQNPRHKITKRGQNVTFRCDPISEHNRLYWYRQTLGQGPEFLTYFQNEAQLEKSRLLSDRFSAERPKGSFSTLEIQRTEQGDSAMYLCASSSRREFTDTQYFGPGTRLTVL.